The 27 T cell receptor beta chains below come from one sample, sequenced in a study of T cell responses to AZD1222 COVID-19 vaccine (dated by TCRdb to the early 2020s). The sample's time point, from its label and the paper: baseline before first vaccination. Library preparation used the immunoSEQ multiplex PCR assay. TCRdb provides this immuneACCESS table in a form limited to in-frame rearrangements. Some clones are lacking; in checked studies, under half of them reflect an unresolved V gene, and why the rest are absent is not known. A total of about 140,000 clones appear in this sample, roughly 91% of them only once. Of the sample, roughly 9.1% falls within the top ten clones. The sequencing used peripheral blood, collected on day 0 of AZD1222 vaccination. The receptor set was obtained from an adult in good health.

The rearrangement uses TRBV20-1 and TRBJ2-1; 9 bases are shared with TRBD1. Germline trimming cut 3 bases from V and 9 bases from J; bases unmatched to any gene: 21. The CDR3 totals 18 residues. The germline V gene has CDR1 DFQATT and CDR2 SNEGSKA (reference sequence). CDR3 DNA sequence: TGCAGTGCTAGTGAGGACAGGGGACTACCATCCGGATATAGTGAGCAGTTCTTC. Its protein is CSASEDRGLPSGYSEQFF.

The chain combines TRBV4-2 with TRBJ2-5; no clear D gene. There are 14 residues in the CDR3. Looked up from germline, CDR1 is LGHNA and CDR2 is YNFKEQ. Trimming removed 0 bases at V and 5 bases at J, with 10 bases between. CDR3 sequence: CASSQDPGLETQYF. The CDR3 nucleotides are TGTGCCAGCAGCCAAGATCCTGGCCTGGAGACCCAGTACTTC.

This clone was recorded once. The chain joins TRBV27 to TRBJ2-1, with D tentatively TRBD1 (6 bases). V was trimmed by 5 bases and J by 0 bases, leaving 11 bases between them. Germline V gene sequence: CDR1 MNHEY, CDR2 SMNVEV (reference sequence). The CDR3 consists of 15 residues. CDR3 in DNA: TGTGCCAGCAGTATCGACAGGAGCTCCTACAATGAGCAGTTCTTC. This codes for CASSIDRSSYNEQFF.

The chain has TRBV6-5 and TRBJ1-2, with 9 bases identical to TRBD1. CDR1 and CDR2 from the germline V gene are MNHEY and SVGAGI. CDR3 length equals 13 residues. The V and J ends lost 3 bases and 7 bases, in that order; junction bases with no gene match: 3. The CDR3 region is CASSYGTGTGYTF. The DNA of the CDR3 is TGTGCCAGCAGTTATGGGACAGGGACTGGCTACACCTTC.

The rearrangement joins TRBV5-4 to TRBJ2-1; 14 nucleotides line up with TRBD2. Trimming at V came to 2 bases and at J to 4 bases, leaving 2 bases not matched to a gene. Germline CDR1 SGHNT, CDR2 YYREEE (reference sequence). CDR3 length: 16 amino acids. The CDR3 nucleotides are TGTGCCAGCAGCTTTCGGACTAGCGGGGGGTACAATGAGCAGTTCTTC. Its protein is CASSFRTSGGYNEQFF.

The CDR3: CASSQGDRGRSPLHF. CDR3 bases: TGCGCCAGCAGCCAGGGGGACAGGGGTAGATCACCCCTCCACTTT. This chain links TRBV5-1 with TRBJ1-6; the match to TRBD1 covers 10 bases. CDR1 is SGHRS, CDR2 YFSETQ, per germline. V shed 4 bases, J shed 10 bases, and the junction held 8 bases outside the gene matches. The CDR3 totals 15 residues.

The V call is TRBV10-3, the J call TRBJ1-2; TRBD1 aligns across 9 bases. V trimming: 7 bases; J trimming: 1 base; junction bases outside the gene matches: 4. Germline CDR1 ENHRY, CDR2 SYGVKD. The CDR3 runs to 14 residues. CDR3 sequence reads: CAIKGQGLNYGYTF. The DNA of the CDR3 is TGTGCCATCAAGGGACAGGGACTTAACTATGGCTACACCTTC.

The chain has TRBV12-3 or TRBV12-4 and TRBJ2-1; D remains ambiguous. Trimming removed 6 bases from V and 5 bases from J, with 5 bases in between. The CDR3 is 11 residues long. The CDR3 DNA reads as TGTGCCAGCAGCTTAAACAATGAGCAGTTCTTC. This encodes CASSLNNEQFF.

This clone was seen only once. For the CDR3, the DNA is TGCAGCGTCCAACAGGGGGATTTGTCCGGGGAGCTGTTTTTT. Translating it yields CSVQQGDLSGELFF. This chain connects TRBV29-1 to TRBJ2-2; 8 bases match TRBD1. After removal of 6 bases from V and 6 bases from J, the junction contained 9 bases not matched to a gene. This CDR3 has 14 residues. Germline-derived CDR1 and CDR2 are SQVTM and ANQGSEA.

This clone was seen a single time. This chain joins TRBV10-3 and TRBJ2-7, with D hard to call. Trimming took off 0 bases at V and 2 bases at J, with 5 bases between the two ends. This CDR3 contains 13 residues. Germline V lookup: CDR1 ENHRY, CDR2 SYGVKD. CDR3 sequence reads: CAISESLTYEQYF. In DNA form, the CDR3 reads TGTGCCATCAGTGAGTCTCTAACCTACGAGCAGTACTTC.

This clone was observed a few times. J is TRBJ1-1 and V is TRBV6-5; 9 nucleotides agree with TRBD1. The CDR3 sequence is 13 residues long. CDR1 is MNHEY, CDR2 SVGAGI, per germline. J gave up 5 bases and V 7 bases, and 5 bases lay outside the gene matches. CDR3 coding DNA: TGTGCCAGCACGGGACAGGGAAGAACTGAAGCTTTCTTT. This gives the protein CASTGQGRTEAFF.

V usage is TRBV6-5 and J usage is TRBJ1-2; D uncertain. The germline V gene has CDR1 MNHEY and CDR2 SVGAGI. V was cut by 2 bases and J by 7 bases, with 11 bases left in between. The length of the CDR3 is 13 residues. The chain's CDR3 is CASSYKGQSGYTF. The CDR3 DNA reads TGTGCCAGCAGTTACAAGGGTCAGTCTGGCTACACCTTC.

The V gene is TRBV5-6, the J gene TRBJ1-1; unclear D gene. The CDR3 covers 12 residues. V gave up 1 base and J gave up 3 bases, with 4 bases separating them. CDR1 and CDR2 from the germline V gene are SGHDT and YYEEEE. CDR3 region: CASSLLDTEAFF. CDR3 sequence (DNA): TGTGCCAGCAGCTTGTTGGACACTGAAGCTTTCTTT. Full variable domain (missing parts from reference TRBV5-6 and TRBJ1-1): DAGVTQSPTHLIKTRGQQVTLRCSPKSGHDTVSWYQQALGQGPQFIFQYYEEEERQRGNFPDRFSGHQFPNYSSELNVNALLLGDSALYLCASSLLDTEAFFGQGTRLTVV.

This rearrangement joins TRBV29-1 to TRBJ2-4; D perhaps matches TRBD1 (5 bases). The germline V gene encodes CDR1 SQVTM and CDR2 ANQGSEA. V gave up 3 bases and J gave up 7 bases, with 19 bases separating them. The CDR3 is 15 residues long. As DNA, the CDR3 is TGCAGCGTTGAGTCAGGGTTAGTCCCCCGGAACATTCAGTACTTC. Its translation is CSVESGLVPRNIQYF.

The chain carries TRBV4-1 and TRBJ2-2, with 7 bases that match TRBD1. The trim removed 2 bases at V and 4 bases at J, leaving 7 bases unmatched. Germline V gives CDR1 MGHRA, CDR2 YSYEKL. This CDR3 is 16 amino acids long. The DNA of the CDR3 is TGCGCCAGCAGCCAACGGACAGGTTTGGTCACCGGGGAGCTGTTTTTT. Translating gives CASSQRTGLVTGELFF.

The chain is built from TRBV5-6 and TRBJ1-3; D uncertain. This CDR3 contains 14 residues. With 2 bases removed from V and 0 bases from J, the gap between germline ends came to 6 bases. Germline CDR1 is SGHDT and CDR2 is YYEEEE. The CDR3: CASSFVDSGNTIYF. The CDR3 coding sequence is TGTGCCAGCAGCTTTGTCGACTCTGGAAACACCATATATTTT. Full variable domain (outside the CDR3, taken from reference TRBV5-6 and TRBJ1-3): DAGVTQSPTHLIKTRGQQVTLRCSPKSGHDTVSWYQQALGQGPQFIFQYYEEEERQRGNFPDRFSGHQFPNYSSELNVNALLLGDSALYLCASSFVDSGNTIYFGEGSWLTVV.

The CDR3 bases are TGTGCCAGCAGCTTACGGGGGGGCTCCTACAATGAGCAGTTCTTC. Translation gives CASSLRGGSYNEQFF. The chain uses TRBV5-6 and TRBJ2-1; 8 nucleotides align to TRBD2. The germline V gene has CDR1 SGHDT and CDR2 YYEEEE. CDR3 length: 15 residues. Unmatched junction bases numbered 1, after V lost 2 bases and J lost 0 bases.

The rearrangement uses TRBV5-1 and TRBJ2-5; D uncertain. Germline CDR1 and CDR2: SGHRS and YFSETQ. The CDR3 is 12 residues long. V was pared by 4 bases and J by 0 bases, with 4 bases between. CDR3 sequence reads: CASSGHQETQYF. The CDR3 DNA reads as TGCGCCAGCAGCGGGCACCAAGAGACCCAGTACTTC.

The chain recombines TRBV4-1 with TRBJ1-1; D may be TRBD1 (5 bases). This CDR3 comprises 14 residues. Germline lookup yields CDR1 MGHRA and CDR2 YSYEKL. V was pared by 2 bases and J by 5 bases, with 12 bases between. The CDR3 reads CASSQPIEGTEAFF. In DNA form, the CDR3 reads TGCGCCAGCAGCCAACCTATTGAGGGGACTGAAGCTTTCTTT.

CDR3 bases: TGCGCCAGCAGCCAGGCCGGGACAGGGGGTGAAAAACTGTTTTTT. Translating it yields CASSQAGTGGEKLFF. This chain joins TRBV4-1 and TRBJ1-4; 11 nucleotides match TRBD1. The CDR3 totals 15 residues. The germline V gene encodes CDR1 MGHRA and CDR2 YSYEKL. With 3 bases clipped from V and 7 bases from J, the junction kept 4 bases outside the gene matches.

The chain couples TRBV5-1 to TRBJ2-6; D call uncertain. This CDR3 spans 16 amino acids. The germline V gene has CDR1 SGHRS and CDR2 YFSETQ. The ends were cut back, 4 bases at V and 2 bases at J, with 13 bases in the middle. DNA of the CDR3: TGCGCCAGCAGCCCCGCCGCAAATACTGGGGCCAACGTCCTGACTTTC. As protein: CASSPAANTGANVLTF.

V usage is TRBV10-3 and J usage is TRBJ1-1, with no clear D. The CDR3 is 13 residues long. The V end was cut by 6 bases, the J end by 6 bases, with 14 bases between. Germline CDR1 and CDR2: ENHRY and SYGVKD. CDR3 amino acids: CAISPRTEAEAFF. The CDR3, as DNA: TGTGCCATCAGCCCCCGGACTGAAGCTGAAGCTTTCTTT.

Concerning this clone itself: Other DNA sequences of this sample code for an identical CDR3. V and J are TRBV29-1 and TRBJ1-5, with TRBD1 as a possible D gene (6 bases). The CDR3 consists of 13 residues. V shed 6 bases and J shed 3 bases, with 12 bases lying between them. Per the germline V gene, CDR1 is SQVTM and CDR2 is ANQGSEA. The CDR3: CSVRDNYNQPQHF. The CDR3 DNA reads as TGCAGCGTCCGGGACAACTACAATCAGCCCCAGCATTTT.

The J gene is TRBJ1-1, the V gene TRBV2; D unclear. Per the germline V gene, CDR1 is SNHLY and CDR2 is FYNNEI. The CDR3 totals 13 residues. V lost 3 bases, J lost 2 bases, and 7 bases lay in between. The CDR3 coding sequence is TGTGCCAGCAGTGAGTACCCCAACACTGAAGCTTTCTTT. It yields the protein CASSEYPNTEAFF. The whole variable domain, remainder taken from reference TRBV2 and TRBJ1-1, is EPEVTQTPSHQVTQMGQEVILRCVPISNHLYFYWYRQILGQKVEFLVSFYNNEISEKSEIFDDQFSVERPDGSNFTLKIRSTKLEDSAMYFCASSEYPNTEAFFGQGTRLTVV.

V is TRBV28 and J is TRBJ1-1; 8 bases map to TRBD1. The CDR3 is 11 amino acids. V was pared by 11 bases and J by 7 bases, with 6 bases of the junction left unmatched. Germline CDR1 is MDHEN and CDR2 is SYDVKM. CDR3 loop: CAAGQEGEAFF. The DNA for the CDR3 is TGTGCCGCGGGACAGGAAGGTGAAGCTTTCTTT.

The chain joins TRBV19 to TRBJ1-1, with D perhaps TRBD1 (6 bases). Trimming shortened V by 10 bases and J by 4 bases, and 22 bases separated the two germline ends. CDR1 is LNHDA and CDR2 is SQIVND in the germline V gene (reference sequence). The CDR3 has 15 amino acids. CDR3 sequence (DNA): TGTGCCACCGAAGTGGGGGGGCTTCTGGGCACTGAAGCTTTCTTT. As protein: CATEVGGLLGTEAFF.

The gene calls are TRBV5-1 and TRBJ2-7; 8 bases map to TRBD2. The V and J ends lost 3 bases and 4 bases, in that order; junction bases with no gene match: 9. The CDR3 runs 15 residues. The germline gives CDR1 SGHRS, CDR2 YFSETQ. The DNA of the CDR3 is TGCGCCAGCAGCTCCGGACTAGCAGTAGGGTACGAGCAGTACTTC. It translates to CASSSGLAVGYEQYF.